Listed below are T cell receptor beta chains from one sample, sequenced in a study of CD8 T cells in ankylosing spondylitis. TCRdb recomputed calls from the 5' RACE reads with MiXCR, one row per CDR3 protein. The sample comprises under 30,000 distinct CDR3 sequences, roughly 7.9% of which are singletons, and just under 30% rests with the top ten. The sequenced sample was blood. These receptors were obtained from a male donor with ankylosing spondylitis or in good health (not recorded which). CDR3s leave out the opening cysteine and the closing phenylalanine or tryptophan. A D gene is named only where the DNA matches it firmly. Rows give clone size only sometimes, using once, few, many, or a class for an expanded clone.

CDR3: ASSPPRSGANVLT
size: few
V: TRBV28
D: NA

CDR3: SVDVGSANTGELF
size: few
V: TRBV29-1
D: NA

CDR3: ASSLASGGPYNEQF
size: NA
V: TRBV11-2
D: TRBD2

CDR3: ASSSRVLQETQY
size: many
V: TRBV7-2
D: NA

CDR3: ASMRPHPTNYGYT
size: NA
V: TRBV28
D: NA

CDR3: ACWERGTGSYEQY
size: few
V: TRBV28
D: TRBD1

CDR3: ASTTRGEQF
size: many
V: TRBV6-2/TRBV6-3
D: NA

CDR3: ASSLEVGLEETQY
size: few
V: TRBV5-1
D: TRBD2

CDR3: ASSLQGRKETQY
size: many
V: TRBV28
D: NA

CDR3: SAARRGNTEAF
size: few
V: TRBV20-1
D: NA

CDR3: ASSQQLMNTEAF
size: few
V: TRBV11-2
D: NA

CDR3: SVDLAGVQETQY
size: NA
V: TRBV29-1
D: TRBD2

CDR3: ASSPLATGNTGELF
size: many
V: TRBV7-3
D: NA

CDR3: ASSRPNQPQH
size: few
V: TRBV6-2/TRBV6-3
D: NA

CDR3: SACLGSQEETQY
size: many
V: TRBV20-1
D: NA

CDR3: ASSLAWGGLSTEAF
size: few
V: TRBV5-1
D: NA

CDR3: SAARDGDTGELF
size: once
V: TRBV20-1
D: NA

CDR3: ASSAGTGFSGANVLT
size: NA
V: TRBV5-1
D: TRBD1

CDR3: ASSLNLGKVNEQF
size: medium-sized
V: TRBV7-6
D: NA

CDR3: SAGTHTSLAKNIQY
size: many
V: TRBV20-1
D: NA

CDR3: ASSLGVRTGTEAF
size: few
V: TRBV5-1
D: TRBD1

CDR3: ASSQDFTSGGDNEQF
size: NA
V: TRBV4-2
D: TRBD2

CDR3: ASGSGVQLYEQY
size: few
V: TRBV11-2
D: NA

CDR3: ASSFKNTEAF
size: NA
V: TRBV7-8
D: NA

CDR3: ASSYDRDTEAF
size: NA
V: TRBV6-5
D: NA

CDR3: ASWRGTDTQY
size: NA
V: TRBV12-3/TRBV12-4
D: NA

CDR3: ASSSGSTDTQY
size: NA
V: TRBV5-1
D: NA

CDR3: ATLTGVEQF
size: large
V: TRBV6-6
D: TRBD1

CDR3: ASSKRQRLVRRQGEQF
size: many
V: TRBV5-1
D: NA

CDR3: ASSFKVRVGLSFRTYNEQF
size: many
V: TRBV11-1
D: NA

CDR3: ASSADNEQY
size: many
V: TRBV28
D: NA

CDR3: ASSPRDRGDNEQF
size: few
V: TRBV4-3
D: TRBD1